This T cell receptor (beta chain) was identified during a study of technical replicates of blood from a few donors. V was cut by 2 bases and J by 2 bases, with 4 bases left in between. The CDR3 loop spans 13 amino acids. Germline values: CDR1 MNHNS, CDR2 SASEGT. Assay: immunoSEQ multiplex PCR; the TCRdb copy retains only in-frame clones and omits some. The sample lists roughly 80,000 clones; approximately 96% were seen once. This clonotype was sampled from a human donor in good health. Input material: T cells isolated from PBMCs. The chain uses TRBV6-1 and TRBJ1-5; D remains ambiguous. The CDR3 is CASSEQGNQPQHF. DNA for the CDR3: TGTGCCAGCAGTGAACAGGGCAATCAGCCCCAGCATTTT.